These T cell receptor beta chains were read from a single sample in a study of T-cell memory formation after mild COVID-19. TCRdb redid the calling of the 5' RACE reads with MiXCR, one entry per CDR3 protein. The profile covers approximately 300,000 distinct CDR3 sequences, with approximately 15% appearing a single time and approximately 20% taken by the ten largest. The sequenced sample consisted of PBMCs or a T cell subset sorted from them (not recorded which). These receptors came from a man between 18 and 35 years old who had mild COVID-19 (a few samples of this study predate the infection). Cell type and time point are not known. Each CDR3 is given with its conserved first and last residue. D genes are given only for firm matches. Rows give clone size only sometimes, using once, few, many, or a class for an expanded clone.

d_call | j_call | v_call | clone_size | cdr3_aa | cdr3_nt
- | TRBJ2-5 | TRBV5-1 | - | CASSFRDEETQYF | TGCGCCAGCAGTTTCCGGGATGAAGAGACCCAGTACTTC
- | TRBJ2-1 | TRBV5-1 | many | CASSLQINEQFF | TGCGCCAGCAGTTTACAGATCAATGAGCAGTTCTTC
TRBD1 | TRBJ1-2 | TRBV27 | many | CASRRTGRDGYTF | TGTGCCAGCAGGCGGACAGGGAGGGATGGCTACACCTTC
TRBD1 | TRBJ1-1 | TRBV28 | few | CARPDRGTEAFF | TGTGCCAGACCCGACAGGGGAACTGAAGCTTTCTTT
- | TRBJ1-3 | TRBV12-3/TRBV12-4 | - | CASSFLGDTIYF | TGTGCCAGCAGTTTTCTGGGGGACACCATATATTTT
TRBD1 | TRBJ1-3 | TRBV27 | - | CASSLLTGDTIYF | TGTGCCAGCAGTTTATTGACAGGGGACACCATATATTTT
TRBD1 | TRBJ2-2 | TRBV6-2/TRBV6-3 | few | CASGAETGVNTGELFF | TGTGCCAGCGGGGCCGAGACAGGGGTTAACACCGGGGAGCTGTTTTTT
TRBD1 | TRBJ2-1 | TRBV11-2 | many | CASSLDRVEQFF | TGCGCCAGCAGCCTTGACAGGGTTGAGCAGTTCTTC
TRBD1 | TRBJ1-5 | TRBV7-2 | - | CASSLQGEIGPQHF | TGTGCCAGCAGCTTGCAGGGGGAAATTGGGCCCCAGCATTTT
- | TRBJ2-4 | TRBV7-9 | - | CASSLDQGSKNIQYF | TGTGCCAGCAGCTTAGACCAGGGGTCGAAAAACATTCAGTACTTC
TRBD2 | TRBJ2-3 | TRBV12-3/TRBV12-4 | few | CASSILAGGDTQYF | TGTGCCAGCAGTATCCTAGCGGGGGGAGATACGCAGTATTTT
TRBD1 | TRBJ2-5 | TRBV24-1 | - | CATRTGHQETQYF | TGTGCCACCAGGACAGGGCACCAAGAGACCCAGTACTTC
- | TRBJ2-5 | TRBV7-7 | - | CASSPISMAEETQYF | TGTGCCAGCAGCCCTATAAGCATGGCAGAAGAGACCCAGTACTTC
- | TRBJ2-2 | TRBV10-3 | few | CAISGTGIWSGELFF | TGTGCCATCAGTGGAACAGGGATCTGGTCCGGGGAGCTGTTTTTT
- | TRBJ2-6 | TRBV15 | - | CATSRGRYSGANVLTF | TGTGCCACCAGCAGGGGCAGATACTCTGGGGCCAACGTCCTGACTTTC
TRBD1 | TRBJ1-6 | TRBV25-1 | few | CASTITGGNSPLHF | TGTGCCAGCACCATCACAGGGGGAAATTCACCCCTCCACTTT
- | TRBJ1-1 | TRBV6-2/TRBV6-3 | - | CASSYSARGTEAFF | TGTGCCAGCAGTTACTCGGCCAGGGGCACTGAAGCTTTCTTT
- | TRBJ1-3 | TRBV7-7 | few | CASSPGPSSGNTIYF | TGTGCCAGCAGCCCGGGACCGAGCTCTGGAAACACCATATATTTT
- | TRBJ2-1 | TRBV7-8 | - | CATGGQNLNYNEQFF | TGTGCCACGGGGGGACAGAACTTAAACTACAATGAGCAGTTCTTC
TRBD1 | TRBJ1-1 | TRBV5-1 | few | CASSSQGAGDTEAFF | TGCGCCAGCAGTTCTCAGGGGGCTGGCGACACTGAAGCTTTCTTT
- | TRBJ2-3 | TRBV5-1 | many | CASSFGAQADTQYF | TGCGCCAGCAGCTTTGGCGCGCAGGCAGATACGCAGTATTTT
TRBD2 | TRBJ2-1 | TRBV4-2 | - | CASRPALAGGDEQFF | TGTGCCAGCAGGCCCGCACTAGCGGGGGGGGATGAGCAGTTCTTC
TRBD1 | TRBJ1-5 | TRBV5-6 | few | CASSSGQGDGQPQHF | TGTGCCAGCAGCTCGGGACAGGGTGACGGTCAGCCCCAGCATTTT